This TCR beta chain was identified in a study of blood T cell repertoires in COVID-19. Sequencing was performed with immunoSEQ multiplex PCR; in TCRdb, only in-frame clones are kept and a portion is missing. The table lists about 200,000 clones, 65% to 90% of them singletons. This TCR came from a man between 50 and 59 years old with acute or convalescent COVID-19. Sequencing used peripheral blood.

CDR3 region: CSVEGGNGRTEAFF. CDR3 in DNA: TGCAGCGTTGAAGGGGGCAACGGGCGCACTGAAGCTTTCTTT. The chain uses TRBV29-1 and TRBJ1-1; a possible D gene is TRBD1 (5 bases). The CDR3 is made up of 14 amino acids. V was cut by 1 base and J by 4 bases, with 13 bases left in between. Germline lookup yields CDR1 SQVTM and CDR2 ANQGSEA.